These 19 T cell receptor beta chains share one sample of origin, sequenced in a study of blood T cell repertoires in COVID-19. Some clones are missing from TCRdb's copy, which holds only in-frame ones; the method was immunoSEQ multiplex PCR. The sample holds about 100,000 clones; 80% are singletons and the top ten take roughly a third. Material: peripheral blood. The receptors were sampled from a man between 65 and 85 years old with active or convalescent COVID-19.

The CDR3: CASSLVQGSNQETQYF. The CDR3 region has the DNA TGTGCCAGCAGCTTGGTTCAGGGGTCCAACCAAGAGACCCAGTACTTC. The chain carries TRBV5-6 and TRBJ2-5; D is perhaps TRBD1 (6 bases). From germline, CDR1 is SGHDT and CDR2 YYEEEE. V was pared by 0 bases and J by 0 bases, with 12 bases between. CDR3 length: 16 amino acids.

This chain links TRBV15 with TRBJ1-5; weak D call: TRBD1 (5 bases). The CDR3 is 13 amino acids. V was clipped by 6 bases and J by 9 bases, with 15 bases between them. Germline CDR1 LNHNV, CDR2 YYDKDF (reference sequence). CDR3 bases: TGTGCCACCAGACCAAATCAGGGCGGGCCCCAGCATTTT. Protein product: CATRPNQGGPQHF.

The rearrangement uses TRBV4-1 and TRBJ1-1; possibly TRBD1 for D (6 bases). The germline V gene encodes CDR1 MGHRA and CDR2 YSYEKL. The CDR3 covers 15 residues. V dropped 4 bases and J dropped 1 base, with 13 bases sitting between them. The CDR3 nucleotides are TGCGCCAGCAGCCCACAACAGGGACAGAACACTGAAGCTTTCTTT. Translating gives CASSPQQGQNTEAFF.

The V and J genes are TRBV6-2 or TRBV6-3 and TRBJ1-2, with D tentatively TRBD1 (6 bases). There are 15 residues in the CDR3. Between the trimmed V and J ends, which lost 5 bases and 0 bases, there was a span of 13 bases. CDR1 and CDR2 from the germline V gene are MNHEY and SVGEGT. CDR3 loop: CASSPPRTANYGYTF. CDR3 nucleotide sequence: TGTGCCAGCAGTCCACCTAGGACAGCTAACTATGGCTACACCTTC.

V and J are TRBV29-1 and TRBJ1-1, with D unclear. The CDR3 is made up of 11 amino acids. Trimming pared 4 bases from V and 1 base from J, leaving 4 bases between. CDR1 and CDR2 from the germline V gene are SQVTM and ANQGSEA. The DNA for the CDR3 is TGCAGCGTTGTGAGGAACACTGAAGCTTTCTTT. This gives the protein CSVVRNTEAFF.

The V and J genes are TRBV5-5 and TRBJ1-3; 7 bases line up with TRBD1. Trimming at V came to 2 bases and at J to 2 bases, leaving 7 bases not matched to a gene. Per germline, CDR1 SGHKS and CDR2 YYEKEE (reference sequence). The CDR3 has 16 residues. This chain's CDR3 is CASSLLNRGPGNTIYF. CDR3 DNA: TGTGCCAGCAGCTTACTGAACAGGGGTCCTGGAAACACCATATATTTT.

The genes are TRBV11-2 and TRBJ2-7; D is possibly TRBD2 (6 bases). The germline V gene has CDR1 SGHAT and CDR2 FQNNGV. The CDR3 consists of 15 residues. V was trimmed by 2 bases and J by 6 bases, leaving 17 bases between them. This CDR3 reads CASSLHGSEGSEQYF. The CDR3 coding sequence is TGTGCCAGCAGCTTACACGGGTCGGAGGGGAGCGAGCAGTACTTC.

V usage is TRBV6-2 or TRBV6-3 and J usage is TRBJ2-7; 7 bases agree with TRBD2. CDR3 length: 13 residues. The junction had 5 bases not matched to a gene; V was cut back by 6 bases and J by 3 bases. The germline CDR1 and CDR2 sequences are MNHEY and SVGEGT. The CDR3 sequence is CASRPGGGYEQYF. CDR3 coding DNA: TGTGCCAGCAGACCTGGGGGGGGCTACGAGCAGTACTTC.

The chain employs TRBV6-1 and TRBJ2-2; 8 nucleotides align to TRBD1. Germline CDR1 MNHNS, CDR2 SASEGT. The CDR3 totals 14 residues. Germline trimming cut 1 base from V and 7 bases from J; bases unmatched to any gene: 2. CDR3 amino acids: CASSEDRGIGELFF. The CDR3 nucleotides are TGTGCCAGCAGTGAAGACAGGGGGATCGGGGAGCTGTTTTTT.

The genes are TRBV4-1 and TRBJ2-7, with 11 bases fitting TRBD2. Germline V CDR1 and CDR2: MGHRA, YSYEKL. V lost 2 bases, J lost 2 bases, and 5 bases stayed unmatched. The CDR3 length is 16 residues. In nucleotides, the CDR3 is TGCGCCAGCAGCCAATTCCTAGCGGGAGGCACCTACGAGCAGTACTTC. Translation gives CASSQFLAGGTYEQYF.

The J gene is TRBJ2-7, the V gene TRBV6-2 or TRBV6-3; 14 bases fit TRBD2. V shed 6 bases, J shed 2 bases, and the junction held 6 bases outside the gene matches. This CDR3 contains 16 residues. Germline values: CDR1 MNHEY, CDR2 SVGEGT. CDR3 amino acids: CASSQGLAGATYEQYF. The CDR3 DNA reads TGTGCCAGCAGCCAGGGACTAGCGGGGGCGACCTACGAGCAGTACTTC.

The chain carries TRBV2 and TRBJ2-5, with D unclear. V was clipped by 4 bases and J by 5 bases, with 8 bases between them. Looked up from germline, CDR1 is SNHLY and CDR2 is FYNNEI. CDR3 length: 12 residues. The CDR3 DNA is TGTGCCAGCAGTGGAGGTATTGAGACCCAGTACTTC. As protein: CASSGGIETQYF.

The genes are TRBV6-1 and TRBJ1-1, with 9 bases fitting TRBD1. The CDR3 has 14 residues. The germline CDR1 and CDR2 sequences are MNHNS and SASEGT. Losses at the gene ends were 1 base for V and 4 bases for J; bases not matched to a gene: 1. DNA for the CDR3: TGTGCCAGCAGTGAAGGACAGGGGGGCACTGAAGCTTTCTTT. It encodes CASSEGQGGTEAFF.

The chain has TRBV7-2 and TRBJ2-1; 8 bases are shared with TRBD2. The CDR3 runs to 15 residues. V lost 1 base, J lost 9 bases, and 8 bases stayed unmatched. CDR1 SGHTA and CDR2 FQGNSA come from the germline V gene. The CDR3 nucleotides are TGTGCCAGCAGCTTAGAATCCAGCGGGAGAATTGAGCAGTTCTTC. Its translation: CASSLESSGRIEQFF.

The chain is built from TRBV3-1 (or the pseudogene TRBV3-2) and TRBJ2-3; D gene uncertain. The CDR3 has 13 amino acids. CDR1 is LGHDT and CDR2 is YNNKEL in the germline V gene (reference sequence). V was clipped by 1 base and J by 7 bases, with 9 bases between them. The chain's CDR3 is CASSQGSGNTQYF. As DNA, the CDR3 is TGTGCCAGCAGCCAAGGGTCAGGTAATACGCAGTATTTT.

As regards this clone: Other DNA sequences in the same sample also yield this CDR3. The chain couples TRBV5-4 to TRBJ1-1; D is possibly TRBD1 (6 bases). This CDR3 has 14 residues. V was shortened by 2 bases and J by 0 bases, with 8 bases between the two germline ends. Looked up from germline, CDR1 is SGHNT and CDR2 is YYREEE (reference sequence). The DNA for the CDR3 is TGTGCCAGCAGCTTACAGGGAATGAACACTGAAGCTTTCTTT. Translated, it gives CASSLQGMNTEAFF.

The chain combines TRBV5-6 with TRBJ1-6; D uncertain. Germline V lookup: CDR1 SGHDT, CDR2 YYEEEE. V was trimmed by 4 bases and J by 11 bases, leaving 13 bases between them. The CDR3 sequence is 13 residues long. CDR3 sequence: CASSPRSGTPLHF. The CDR3 DNA follows: TGTGCCAGCAGCCCAAGGTCGGGGACACCCCTCCACTTT. Full variable domain (missing parts from reference TRBV5-6 and TRBJ1-6): DAGVTQSPTHLIKTRGQQVTLRCSPKSGHDTVSWYQQALGQGPQFIFQYYEEEERQRGNFPDRFSGHQFPNYSSELNVNALLLGDSALYLCASSPRSGTPLHFGNGTRLTVT.

The chain joins TRBV7-6 to TRBJ2-1; possibly TRBD1 for D (6 bases). CDR3 length equals 15 residues. V lost 5 bases and J 7 bases, leaving 18 bases between the germline ends. The germline V gene encodes CDR1 SGHVS and CDR2 FNYEAQ. The CDR3 protein is CASSPRAGDANEQFF. The CDR3 bases are TGTGCCAGCAGCCCCAGGGCAGGGGATGCGAATGAGCAGTTCTTC.

The chain links TRBV19 to TRBJ1-4; TRBD1 is a possible D gene (5 bases). Trimming removed 5 bases at V and 0 bases at J, with 13 bases between. CDR3 length equals 16 residues. The V gene's germline CDR1 is LNHDA and CDR2 SQIVND (reference sequence). The CDR3 sequence: CASSPRQLPTNEKLFF. In DNA, the CDR3 is TGTGCCAGTAGTCCAAGACAGCTCCCAACTAATGAAAAACTGTTTTTT. The complete variable domain, with remaining parts taken from reference TRBV19 and TRBJ1-4, reads DGGITQSPKYLFRKEGQNVTLSCEQNLNHDAMYWYRQDPGQGLRLIYYSQIVNDFQKGDIAEGYSVSREKKESFPLTVTSAQKNPTAFYLCASSPRQLPTNEKLFFGSGTQLSVL.